One and the same sample provided the 14 T cell receptor beta chains below, sequenced in a study of T cells of healthy individuals. A single record per CDR3 protein comes from TCRdb applying MiXCR to the 5' RACE reads. The sample lists 90,000 to 100,000 distinct CDR3 sequences, approximately 16% seen once, with around 6.4% in the top ten. All receptors come from a human donor in good health.

Here the CDR3 DNA reads TGTGCCAGCAGCTTATCCTCTAGCGGGAGAACAGATACGCAGTATTTT. It translates to CASSLSSSGRTDTQYF. The V and J genes are TRBV7-3 and TRBJ2-3; 10 nucleotides match TRBD2. Germline lookup yields CDR1 SGHTA and CDR2 FQGTGA. The CDR3 is 16 amino acids. V dropped 2 bases and J dropped 3; count of bases not matched to a gene: 5. The whole variable domain, remainder taken from reference TRBV7-3 and TRBJ2-3, is GAGVSQTPSNKVTEKGKYVELRCDPISGHTALYWYRQSLGQGPEFLIYFQGTGAADDSGLPNDRFFAVRPEGSVSTLKIQRTERGDSAVYLCASSLSSSGRTDTQYFGPGTRLTVL.

This clonotype has at least ten counts. V gene TRBV20-1 combines with J gene TRBJ2-7; D is perhaps TRBD1 or TRBD2 (6 bases each). The germline gives CDR1 DFQATT, CDR2 SNEGSKA (reference sequence). This CDR3 spans 14 amino acids. The V end lost 1 base, the J end lost 5 bases, and 15 bases lay between the germline ends. The CDR3 bases are TGCAGTGCTAGAGCCCTAGGGGGGTTGGACGAGCAGTACTTC. This translates into CSARALGGLDEQYF.

This clonotype was picked up a small number of times. The gene calls are TRBV6-1 and TRBJ2-7; 10 bases are a match to TRBD2. This CDR3 is built from 15 residues. J was trimmed by 5 bases and V by 7 bases; bases with no gene match: 11. The V gene's germline CDR1 is MNHNS and CDR2 SASEGT. The CDR3 region is CASTQQAGGVHEQYF. The CDR3 region has the DNA TGTGCCAGCACCCAACAAGCGGGAGGGGTTCACGAGCAGTACTTC.

This clonotype was seen a handful of times. The chain recombines TRBV7-7 with TRBJ2-7; tentatively, D is TRBD1 or TRBD2 (5 bases each). The CDR3 spans 14 residues. Between the trimmed V and J ends, which lost 5 bases and 5 bases, there was a span of 16 bases. From germline, CDR1 is SSHAT and CDR2 FNYEAQ (reference sequence). CDR3 nucleotides: TGTGCCAGCAGCCCTTCCGGGACGGTCAACGAGCAGTACTTC. It translates to CASSPSGTVNEQYF.

This clonotype was seen many times. V is TRBV5-6 and J is TRBJ1-5, with D unclear. Trimming took off 1 base at V and 6 bases at J, with 8 bases between the two ends. The germline CDR1 and CDR2 sequences are SGHDT and YYEEEE. This CDR3 has 13 residues. CDR3 loop: CASSLSGSQPQHF. The CDR3 region has the DNA TGTGCCAGCAGCTTGTCGGGGAGTCAGCCCCAGCATTTT. The whole variable domain, filled in from reference TRBV5-6 and TRBJ1-5, reads DAGVTQSPTHLIKTRGQQVTLRCSPKSGHDTVSWYQQALGQGPQFIFQYYEEEERQRGNFPDRFSGHQFPNYSSELNVNALLLGDSALYLCASSLSGSQPQHFGDGTRLSIL.

The sample holds many counts of this clonotype. The V gene is TRBV6-1, the J gene TRBJ1-2; 7 nucleotides match TRBD1. Looked up from germline, CDR1 is MNHNS and CDR2 is SASEGT. The J segment lost 5 bases and the V segment lost 3 bases, leaving 0 bases of the junction unmatched. This CDR3 spans 12 amino acids. CDR3 nucleotides: TGTGCCAGCAGTGAGGGACAGTATGGCTACACCTTC. Translating gives CASSEGQYGYTF.

For this clonotype: The junction departs from germline at one end; a sequencing error may be responsible. The chain recombines TRBV5-5 with TRBJ2-7, with TRBD2 matching over 12 bases. Per germline, CDR1 SGHKS and CDR2 YYEKEE (reference sequence). The CDR3 runs 17 residues. CDR3 sequence reads: CASSLLPRTSGKDLTGF. The CDR3 nucleotides read TGTGCCAGCAGCTTGTTGCCCCGGACTAGCGGGAAGGACCTCACGGGCTTC. Together with reference TRBV5-5 and TRBJ2-7, the CDR3 gives the full variable domain: DAGVTQSPTHLIKTRGQQVTLRCSPISGHKSVSWYQQVLGQGPQFIFQYYEKEERGRGNFPDRFSARQFPNYSSELNVNALLLGDSALYLCASSLLPRTSGKDLTGFGPGTRLTVT.

This clonotype was seen ten or more times. The chain joins TRBV12-2 to TRBJ1-5. TRBV12-2 is described as a pseudogene. The CDR3 covers 10 residues. CDR3: CASRWQPQHF. The CDR3, as DNA: TGTGCAAGTCGGTGGCAGCCCCAGCATTTT.

The J gene is TRBJ1-5, the V gene TRBV20-1; TRBD1 might be the D (5 bases). The germline V gene has CDR1 DFQATT and CDR2 SNEGSKA (reference sequence). The CDR3 totals 15 residues. Trimming pared 6 bases from V and 7 bases from J, leaving 22 bases between. In nucleotides, the CDR3 is TGCAGTGCCCGAAGAACGGGGACGGAGGGGCAGCCCCAGCATTTT. Encoded protein: CSARRTGTEGQPQHF.

Only a few counts were recorded for this clonotype. The chain combines TRBV20-1 with TRBJ1-1; D is perhaps TRBD1 (6 bases). Germline-derived CDR1 and CDR2 are DFQATT and SNEGSKA (reference sequence). The V gene lost 6 bases and the J gene lost 10 bases, with 15 bases spanning the gap. The CDR3 has 11 residues. The CDR3 nucleotides read TGCAGTGCCCGTACCAGGGGAGGAGCTTTCTTT. Its translation is CSARTRGGAFF.

On this clonotype itself: This may be a read error: a much more frequent sequence differs by one nucleotide. The chain recombines TRBV27 with TRBJ1-5, with unresolved D. This CDR3 has 15 amino acids. V was shortened by 2 bases and J by 4 bases, with 12 bases between the two germline ends. Germline CDR1 MNHEY, CDR2 SMNVEV (reference sequence). The CDR3 protein is CASSLRPGSNQPQHF. Here the CDR3 DNA reads TGTGCCAGCAGTTTACGGCCAGGCTCAAATCAGCCCCAGCATTTT.

This clonotype was found many times. Here the CDR3 DNA reads TGTGCCAGCAGCTTAGTGTCAGTGAACACCGGGGAGCTGTTTTTT. Translating it yields CASSLVSVNTGELFF. V is TRBV7-9 and J is TRBJ2-2; no firm D call. The germline V and J ends were trimmed by 1 base and 1 base, with 7 bases remaining between them. This CDR3 region has 15 residues. Looked up from germline, CDR1 is SEHNR and CDR2 is FQNEAQ (reference sequence).

This clonotype was recorded a few times. The V gene is TRBV2, the J gene TRBJ2-1; maybe TRBD1 (6 bases). Trimming cost V 7 bases and J 5 bases, with 12 bases left between them. The CDR3 has 13 residues. CDR1 is SNHLY, CDR2 FYNNEI, per germline. The CDR3 nucleotides read TGTGCCAGCACGAGACAGGAGCACAATGAGCAGTTCTTC. This encodes CASTRQEHNEQFF.

In regard to this clonotype: The germline gene is not matched at one end of the junction; a read error may be the cause. V and J are TRBV2 and TRBJ1-2, with D possibly matching TRBD1 (5 bases). CDR3 length: 12 amino acids. CDR1 and CDR2 from the germline V gene are SNHLY and FYNNEI. The CDR3 nucleotides read TGTGCCAGCAGTGTTCGGGACTACGGCTACACCTTC. Translated: CASSVRDYGYTF.